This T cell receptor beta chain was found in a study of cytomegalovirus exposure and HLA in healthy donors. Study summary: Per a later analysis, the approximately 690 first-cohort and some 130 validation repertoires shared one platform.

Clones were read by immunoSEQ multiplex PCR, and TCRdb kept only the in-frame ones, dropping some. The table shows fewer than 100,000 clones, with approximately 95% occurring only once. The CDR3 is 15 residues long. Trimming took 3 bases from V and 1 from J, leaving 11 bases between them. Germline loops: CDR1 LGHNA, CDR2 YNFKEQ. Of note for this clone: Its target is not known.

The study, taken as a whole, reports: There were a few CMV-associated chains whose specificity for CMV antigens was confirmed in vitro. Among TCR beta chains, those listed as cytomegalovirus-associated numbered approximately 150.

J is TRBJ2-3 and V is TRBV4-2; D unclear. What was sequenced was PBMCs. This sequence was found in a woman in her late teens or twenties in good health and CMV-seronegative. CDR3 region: CASSQQALGTDTQYF. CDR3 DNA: TGTGCCAGCAGCCAGCAGGCCCTGGGCACAGATACGCAGTATTTT.